The 16 T cell receptor beta chains below come from one sample, sequenced in a study of T cells after yellow fever vaccination. TCRdb reprocessed the 5' RACE reads via MiXCR and lists one record per CDR3 protein. The profile shows 250,000 to 300,000 distinct CDR3 sequences, about 5.2% of them singletons. This sample comprised CD4+ T cells sorted from PBMCs, obtained on the day of the yellow fever booster vaccination. These receptors came from a man aged 18 to 30 who received the YFV17D yellow fever vaccine.

This clonotype was observed at least ten times. V and J are TRBV5-1 and TRBJ1-1; the match to TRBD1 covers 8 bases. With 3 bases clipped from V and 10 bases from J, the junction kept 14 bases outside the gene matches. Per germline, CDR1 SGHRS and CDR2 YFSETQ. This CDR3 comprises 15 residues. CDR3 sequence reads: CASSSRTGRGERAFF. The CDR3 nucleotides read TGCGCCAGCAGCTCGAGGACAGGGCGAGGAGAACGAGCTTTCTTT.

The sample holds many counts of this clonotype. The chain is built from TRBV19 and TRBJ1-6, with TRBD1 matching 7 bases. The CDR3 runs 13 residues. Germline V lookup: CDR1 LNHDA, CDR2 SQIVND (reference sequence). The trim removed 10 bases at V and 4 bases at J, leaving 4 bases unmatched. CDR3 nucleotide sequence: TGTGCCACCAGGACAGGTTATAATTCACCCCTCCACTTT. Amino acid sequence: CATRTGYNSPLHF.

The gene calls are TRBV5-4 and TRBJ2-5; TRBD2 agrees at 7 bases. J was trimmed by 2 bases and V by 2 bases; bases with no gene match: 6. The CDR3 has 15 amino acids. The germline V gene has CDR1 SGHNT and CDR2 YYREEE (reference sequence). CDR3 DNA sequence: TGTGCCAGCAGCTTTGGGGGGGGTGGTCAAGAGACCCAGTACTTC. It yields the protein CASSFGGGGQETQYF.

J is TRBJ1-2 and V is TRBV7-2; D is unresolved. CDR1 and CDR2 (germline): SGHTA, FQGNSA. This CDR3 region has 13 residues. The V end lost 3 bases, the J end lost 4 bases, and 9 bases lay between the germline ends. CDR3 sequence reads: CASSFGRSYGYTF. The CDR3 nucleotides read TGTGCCAGCAGCTTTGGGCGGTCCTATGGCTACACCTTC.

The chain carries TRBV27 and TRBJ2-2; D is undetermined. Germline assignment: CDR1 MNHEY and CDR2 SMNVEV (reference sequence). V was trimmed by 6 bases and J by 1 base, leaving 27 bases between them. This CDR3 contains 20 residues. This CDR3 is CASSLRFNVLPLENTGELFF. CDR3 in DNA: TGTGCCAGCAGCCTCAGGTTTAACGTTTTACCACTGGAGAACACCGGGGAGCTGTTTTTT.

This clonotype was detected a few times. V and J are TRBV7-2 and TRBJ2-2; 10 nucleotides align to TRBD2. V shed 2 bases and J 6 bases; nucleotides not matched to a gene: 9. The germline V gene has CDR1 SGHTA and CDR2 FQGNSA. The CDR3 spans 17 residues. CDR3 sequence: CASSLRFKRGGAGELFF. DNA of the CDR3: TGTGCCAGCAGCTTAAGGTTTAAGCGGGGGGGCGCCGGGGAGCTGTTTTTT.

Ten or more counts support this clonotype. The J gene is TRBJ2-5, the V gene TRBV6-6; 10 bases agree with TRBD2. V was pared by 4 bases and J by 5 bases, with 10 bases of the junction left unmatched. The CDR3 consists of 16 residues. CDR1 MNHNY and CDR2 SVGAGI come from the germline V gene (reference sequence). For the CDR3, the DNA is TGTGCCAGCAGTTCCCGCCTAGCGGGGGTTTCGGAGACCCAGTACTTC. The encoded protein is CASSSRLAGVSETQYF.

There are many counts of this clonotype. The rearrangement uses TRBV4-1 and TRBJ2-1, with D possibly being TRBD2 (7 bases). Trimming shortened V by 1 base and J by 9 bases, and 13 bases separated the two germline ends. The V gene's germline CDR1 is MGHRA and CDR2 YSYEKL. The CDR3 loop spans 14 amino acids. CDR3 sequence reads: CASSQVGGHVEQFF. Here the CDR3 DNA reads TGCGCCAGCAGCCAAGTCGGGGGGCACGTTGAGCAGTTCTTC.

This clonotype was observed a few times. The J gene is TRBJ1-1, the V gene TRBV7-2, with 9 positions matching TRBD1. Trimming removed 5 bases from V and 0 bases from J; junction bases left unmatched: 4. This CDR3 spans 15 amino acids. Looked up from germline, CDR1 is SGHTA and CDR2 is FQGNSA. Written as DNA, the CDR3 is TGTGCCAGCAGCGCAGGGACAGGGATGAACACTGAAGCTTTCTTT. The encoded protein is CASSAGTGMNTEAFF.

The V gene is TRBV29-1, the J gene TRBJ2-5, with a weak D call TRBD2 (5 bases). The CDR3 consists of 12 residues. CDR1 SQVTM and CDR2 ANQGSEA come from the germline V gene. The V gene lost 8 bases and the J gene lost 0 bases, with 10 bases spanning the gap. CDR3 sequence: CSLGLNQETQYF. CDR3 coding DNA: TGCAGCCTAGGACTGAACCAAGAGACCCAGTACTTC.

This clonotype was detected only a few times. J is TRBJ2-1 and V is TRBV7-6, with D maybe TRBD1 (6 bases). The ends were cut back, 2 bases at V and 7 bases at J, with 12 bases in the middle. Germline CDR1 and CDR2: SGHVS and FNYEAQ. The CDR3 has 14 amino acids. The CDR3 DNA reads TGTGCCAGCAGCTTAATCAGGGGTTGGAATGAGCAGTTCTTC. This encodes CASSLIRGWNEQFF.

This clonotype was observed a few times. This rearrangement joins TRBV12-3 or TRBV12-4 to TRBJ1-5, with a weak D call TRBD1 (6 bases). The CDR3 totals 14 residues. Trimming took 6 bases from V and 4 from J, leaving 13 bases between them. The CDR3, as DNA: TGTGCCAGCAGCAAGAAACAGGGAAATCAGCCCCAGCATTTT. The encoded protein is CASSKKQGNQPQHF.

Many counts were recorded for this clonotype. The chain combines TRBV9 with TRBJ2-3, with TRBD2 as a possible D gene (6 bases). The CDR3 loop spans 15 amino acids. In germline, CDR1 is SGDLS, CDR2 YYNGEE. Trimming shortened V by 4 bases and J by 6 bases, and 18 bases separated the two germline ends. The CDR3 DNA reads as TGTGCCAGCAGCCCAATTACGGGGGTTTGGGATACGCAGTATTTT. Translating gives CASSPITGVWDTQYF.

This chain links TRBV29-1 with TRBJ2-1; D might be TRBD2 (5 bases). Germline lookup yields CDR1 SQVTM and CDR2 ANQGSEA. The V and J ends lost 8 bases and 3 bases respectively, with 11 bases between them. The length of the CDR3 is 12 residues. Here the CDR3 DNA reads TGCAGCCGGGGAGAAAGCTACAATGAGCAGTTCTTC. Protein sequence: CSRGESYNEQFF.

Ten or more counts support this clonotype. The chain is built from TRBV15 and TRBJ2-2, with 9 bases matching TRBD2. The CDR3 extends over 21 amino acids. Germline CDR1 is LNHNV and CDR2 is YYDKDF (reference sequence). With 0 bases clipped from V and 0 bases from J, the junction kept 14 bases outside the gene matches. Here the CDR3 DNA reads TGTGCCACCAGCAGAGATTTTGGGGGTAGCGGGGGACCCGCGAACACCGGGGAGCTGTTTTTT. This encodes CATSRDFGGSGGPANTGELFF.

This clonotype has more than one count but fewer than ten. The chain links TRBV4-3 to TRBJ2-3, with D unclear. Germline V CDR1 and CDR2: LGHNA, YSLEER. The CDR3 runs 13 residues. V dropped 3 bases and J dropped 6 bases, with 10 bases sitting between them. The CDR3 loop is CASSHHDSDTQYF. The CDR3, as DNA: TGCGCCAGCAGCCACCATGATAGCGATACGCAGTATTTT.